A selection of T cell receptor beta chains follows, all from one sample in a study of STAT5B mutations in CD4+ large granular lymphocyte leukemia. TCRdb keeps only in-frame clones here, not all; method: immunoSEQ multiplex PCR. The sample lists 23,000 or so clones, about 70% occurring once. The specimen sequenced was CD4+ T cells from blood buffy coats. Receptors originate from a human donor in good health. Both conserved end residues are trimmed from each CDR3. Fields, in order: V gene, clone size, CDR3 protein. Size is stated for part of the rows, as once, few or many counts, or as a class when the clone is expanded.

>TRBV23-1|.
ASHALGGDTEAF
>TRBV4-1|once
ASSQGGLTGISNQPQH
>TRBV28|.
ASSLRNFRRDFQPQH
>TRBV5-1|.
ASSGGDRGQLRNYGYT
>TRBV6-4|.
ASSADGGGNQPQH
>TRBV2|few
ASNTRTGGNHGYT
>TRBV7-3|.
ASSLGSGNSDNEQF
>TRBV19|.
ASRSLGQPQH
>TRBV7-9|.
ASRPLRGRDEKY
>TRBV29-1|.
SVEDTNYGYT
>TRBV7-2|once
ASSPTLMNTEAF